The 18 T cell receptor beta chains listed next were all sequenced from one sample in a study of sequential checkpoint blockade in melanoma. Assay: immunoSEQ multiplex PCR; the TCRdb copy retains only in-frame clones and omits some. Of 10,000 or so clones in the sample, approximately 80% were seen once. Treatment denoted: randomized to nivolumab then ipilimumab (arm A) or the reverse (arm B). Specimen: CD8+ T cells sorted from blood (inferred from file names), collected from a patient given nivolumab and ipilimumab in sequence. Source of these receptors: a human donor with melanoma.

This clone has just a few counts. V gene TRBV7-9 combines with J gene TRBJ2-1; D possibly corresponds to TRBD2 (5 bases). Germline V gene lookup returns CDR1 SEHNR and CDR2 FQNEAQ (reference sequence). The V end lost 1 base, the J end lost 6 bases, and 10 bases lay between the germline ends. This CDR3 comprises 14 residues. The CDR3 nucleotides read TGTGCCAGCAGCTTAGAGGCGGGTCCCAATGAGCAGTTCTTC. It codes for CASSLEAGPNEQFF.

V and J are TRBV5-1 and TRBJ2-1; 7 bases fit TRBD2. The germline CDR1 and CDR2 sequences are SGHRS and YFSETQ. The CDR3 consists of 15 residues. J gave up 3 bases and V 0 bases, and 3 bases lay outside the gene matches. CDR3 DNA sequence: TGCGCCAGCAGCTTGGGGGGGGACTACTACAATGAGCAGTTCTTC. Its translation is CASSLGGDYYNEQFF.

This chain joins TRBV18 and TRBJ2-5; D might be TRBD2 (5 bases). V was clipped by 0 bases and J by 5 bases, with 19 bases between them. The CDR3 runs to 17 residues. CDR1 and CDR2 from the germline V gene are KGHSH and LQKENI. This chain's CDR3 is CASSPPNEGAAMETQYF. CDR3 coding DNA: TGTGCCAGCTCACCACCGAACGAGGGCGCGGCCATGGAGACCCAGTACTTC.

The V gene is TRBV7-2, the J gene TRBJ1-5, with D possibly matching TRBD1 (5 bases). This CDR3 has 15 residues. Germline CDR1 SGHTA, CDR2 FQGNSA. Trimming pared 3 bases from V and 4 bases from J, leaving 13 bases between. The CDR3 nucleotides read TGTGCCAGCAGCTTTGGGAGGGGCAGTAATCAGCCCCAGCATTTT. Encoded protein: CASSFGRGSNQPQHF.

V usage is TRBV9 and J usage is TRBJ2-1; TRBD2 aligns across 9 bases. The CDR3 consists of 15 residues. CDR1 SGDLS and CDR2 YYNGEE come from the germline V gene. V was pared by 0 bases and J by 7 bases, with 5 bases of the junction left unmatched. This chain's CDR3 is CASSVVLAGPNEQFF. For the CDR3, the DNA is TGTGCCAGCAGCGTAGTGCTAGCGGGGCCAAATGAGCAGTTCTTC.

The chain combines TRBV5-1 with TRBJ2-2, with 9 bases lining up with TRBD1. J gave up 6 bases and V 4 bases, and 4 bases lay outside the gene matches. The V gene's germline CDR1 is SGHRS and CDR2 YFSETQ. The CDR3 sequence is 14 residues long. The CDR3 nucleotides read TGCGCCAGCAGCCCCGGGACAGGGCCCGGGGAGCTGTTTTTT. Its protein is CASSPGTGPGELFF.

This clone was observed a single time. This rearrangement joins TRBV28 to TRBJ2-7, with a tentative D call TRBD1 (6 bases). V was shortened by 4 bases and J by 4 bases, with 17 bases between the two germline ends. This CDR3 is built from 15 residues. CDR1 and CDR2 from the germline V gene are MDHEN and SYDVKM. This CDR3 is CASSSRQASGYEQYF. In nucleotides, the CDR3 is TGTGCCAGCAGTTCAAGACAGGCTAGTGGGTACGAGCAGTACTTC.

This chain connects TRBV27 to TRBJ2-7; 10 nucleotides agree with TRBD2. V was pared by 1 base and J by 3 bases, with 9 bases of the junction left unmatched. Germline lookup yields CDR1 MNHEY and CDR2 SMNVEV (reference sequence). This CDR3 has 17 residues. As DNA, the CDR3 is TGTGCCAGCAGTTTATTTCCGGATACTAGCGGGGTCTACGAGCAGTACTTC. This encodes CASSLFPDTSGVYEQYF.

This clone has more than one count but fewer than ten. The chain combines TRBV9 with TRBJ1-4; 8 bases line up with TRBD1. Germline V gene lookup returns CDR1 SGDLS and CDR2 YYNGEE. This CDR3 has 15 residues. The trim removed 3 bases at V and 6 bases at J, leaving 7 bases unmatched. Here the CDR3 reads CASSAPGGFDEKLFF. CDR3 bases: TGTGCCAGCAGCGCCCCAGGGGGCTTCGATGAAAAACTGTTTTTT.

The CDR3 is CASRAGDYEQYF. In DNA, the CDR3 is TGTGCCAGCAGGGCGGGGGATTACGAGCAGTACTTC. The chain employs TRBV28 and TRBJ2-7, with 7 bases lining up with TRBD2. The germline V gene encodes CDR1 MDHEN and CDR2 SYDVKM. The CDR3 contains 12 residues. V was pared by 6 bases and J by 4 bases, with 3 bases of the junction left unmatched. Variable domain in full (rest from reference TRBV28 and TRBJ2-7): DVKVTQSSRYLVKRTGEKVFLECVQDMDHENMFWYRQDPGLGLRLIYFSYDVKMKEKGDIPEGYSVSREKKERFSLILESASTNQTSMYLCASRAGDYEQYFGPGTRLTVT.

The chain couples TRBV7-8 to TRBJ2-7; TRBD1 matches 11 bases. The CDR3 totals 14 residues. Germline CDR1 SGHVS, CDR2 FQNEAQ. V shed 3 bases, J shed 3 bases, and the junction held 1 base outside the gene matches. CDR3 protein: CASSLGQGDYEQYF. CDR3 sequence (DNA): TGTGCCAGCAGCTTGGGACAGGGGGACTACGAGCAGTACTTC. Drawing the rest from reference TRBV7-8 and TRBJ2-7, the complete variable domain is GAGVSQSPRYKVAKRGQDVALRCDPISGHVSLFWYQQALGQGPEFLTYFQNEAQLDKSGLPSDRFFAERPEGSVSTLKIQRTQQEDSAVYLCASSLGQGDYEQYFGPGTRLTVT.

The chain has TRBV11-2 and TRBJ1-5, with TRBD1 as a possible D gene (5 bases). CDR3 size: 14 residues. Germline V CDR1 and CDR2: SGHAT, FQNNGV. V was trimmed by 3 bases and J by 6 bases, leaving 12 bases between them. The CDR3 nucleotides are TGTGCCAGCAGCTTTGGGGAGGGGACTCAGCCCCAGCATTTT. Protein sequence: CASSFGEGTQPQHF.

The chain joins TRBV27 to TRBJ2-7; no firm D call. V lost 2 bases, J lost 4 bases, and 9 bases lay in between. The CDR3 contains 13 residues. CDR1 MNHEY and CDR2 SMNVEV come from the germline V gene (reference sequence). The DNA of the CDR3 is TGTGCCAGCAGTTTACGTTCCCGGTACGAGCAGTACTTC. It is translated as CASSLRSRYEQYF.

The rearrangement joins TRBV7-6 to TRBJ2-5; 7 bases are shared with TRBD2. The last part of the DNA fits TRBJ2-7 better; the J call may be wrong. Germline CDR1 SGHVS, CDR2 FNYEAQ. The CDR3 is made up of 19 amino acids. CDR3 coding DNA: TGTGCCAGCAGTCCCAGCTCGTCTCTAGCGGACTCCTTCTCCTACGAGCAGTACTTC. It codes for CASSPSSSLADSFSYEQYF.

The chain uses TRBV10-1 and TRBJ2-3; unclear D gene. The CDR3 loop spans 14 amino acids. Trimming pared 0 bases from V and 1 base from J, leaving 5 bases between. Germline V gene data show CDR1 as WNHNN and CDR2 as SYGVQD (reference sequence). For the CDR3, the DNA is TGCGCCAGCAGTGAGTCCCCCGGCACAGATACGCAGTATTTT. This sequence encodes CASSESPGTDTQYF.

The chain recombines TRBV19 with TRBJ1-1, with D perhaps matching TRBD1 (6 bases). In germline, CDR1 is LNHDA, CDR2 SQIVND (reference sequence). The CDR3 is made up of 14 amino acids. Between the trimmed V and J ends, which lost 6 bases and 6 bases, there was a span of 17 bases. Here the CDR3 DNA reads TGTGCCAGTAGAACCGGGACACAGGGCCCTGAAGCTTTCTTT. This codes for CASRTGTQGPEAFF.

In nucleotides, the CDR3 is TGCGCCAGCAGTGAATACCCAACGGTTGAGACCCAGTACTTC. Protein: CASSEYPTVETQYF. The genes are TRBV10-1 and TRBJ2-5, with D hard to call. CDR3 length: 14 amino acids. V lost 3 bases, J lost 5 bases, and 13 bases lay in between. Germline values: CDR1 WNHNN, CDR2 SYGVQD (reference sequence).

V usage is TRBV6-1 and J usage is TRBJ1-2; D unclear. Per germline, CDR1 MNHNS and CDR2 SASEGT. The CDR3 totals 14 residues. Trimming pared 10 bases from V and 4 bases from J, leaving 19 bases between. CDR3 sequence reads: CAIPPRPGSYGYTF. CDR3 bases: TGTGCCATCCCACCCAGACCGGGGAGCTATGGCTACACCTTC.